The T cell receptor (beta chain) under discussion was sequenced for a study of cytomegalovirus exposure and HLA in healthy donors. The PCR had 60 Vbeta and 13 Jbeta primers. Generated by immunoSEQ multiplex PCR, the TCRdb table keeps only in-frame clones and is missing some. The sample includes about 60,000 clones, around 80% of them seen just once. With 4 bases clipped from V and 0 bases from J, the junction kept 12 bases outside the gene matches. This CDR3 spans 20 amino acids. Germline assignment: CDR1 MNHEY and CDR2 SMNVEV (reference sequence). The origin of this receptor is a woman between 25 and 40 years old in good health and CMV-seronegative. The chain combines TRBV27 with TRBJ2-1; 13 nucleotides line up with TRBD2. Sequenced sample: PBMCs. The CDR3 DNA reads TGTGCCAGCAGTTACGGGCCGGGACTAGCGGGACCGAGCTCCTACAATGAGCAGTTCTTC. Encoded protein: CASSYGPGLAGPSSYNEQFF.